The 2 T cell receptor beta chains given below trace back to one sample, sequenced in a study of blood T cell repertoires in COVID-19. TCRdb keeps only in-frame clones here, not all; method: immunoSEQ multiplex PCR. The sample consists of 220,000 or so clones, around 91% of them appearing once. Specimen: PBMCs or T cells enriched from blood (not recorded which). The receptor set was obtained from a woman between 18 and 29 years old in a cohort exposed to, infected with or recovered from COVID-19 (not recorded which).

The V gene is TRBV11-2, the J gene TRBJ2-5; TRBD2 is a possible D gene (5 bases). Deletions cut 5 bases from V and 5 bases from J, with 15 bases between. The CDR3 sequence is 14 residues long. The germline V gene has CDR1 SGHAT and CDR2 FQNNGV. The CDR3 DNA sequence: TGTGCCAGCAGCCCACGTAGAGCGGTGGAGACCCAGTACTTC. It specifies CASSPRRAVETQYF.

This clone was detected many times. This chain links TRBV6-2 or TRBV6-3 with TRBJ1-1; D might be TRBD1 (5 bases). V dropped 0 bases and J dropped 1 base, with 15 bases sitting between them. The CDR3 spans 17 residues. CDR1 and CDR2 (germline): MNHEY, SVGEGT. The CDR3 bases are TGTGCCAGCAGTTACTCCTCGGGCCCGGGGGGGAACACTGAAGCTTTCTTT. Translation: CASSYSSGPGGNTEAFF.